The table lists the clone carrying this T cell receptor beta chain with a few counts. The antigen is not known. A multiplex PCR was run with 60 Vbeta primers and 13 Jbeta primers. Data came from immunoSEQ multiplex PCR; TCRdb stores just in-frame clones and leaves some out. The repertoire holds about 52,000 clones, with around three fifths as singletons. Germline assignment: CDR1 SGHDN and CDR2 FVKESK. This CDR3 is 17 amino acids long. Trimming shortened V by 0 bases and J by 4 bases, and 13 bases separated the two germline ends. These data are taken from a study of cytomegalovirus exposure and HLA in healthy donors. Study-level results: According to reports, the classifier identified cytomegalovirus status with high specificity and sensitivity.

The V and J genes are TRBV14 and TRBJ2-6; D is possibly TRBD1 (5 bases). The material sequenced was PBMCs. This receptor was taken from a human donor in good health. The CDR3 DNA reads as TGTGCCAGCAGCCAAGAACCAGGGCGAAGGGGGGCCAACGTCCTGACTTTC. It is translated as CASSQEPGRRGANVLTF.